One sample yielded the 14 T cell receptor beta chains listed below, sequenced in a study of T-cell reconstitution after alpha-beta-depleted transplantation in children. Library preparation (for TCRbeta) was performed with unique molecular identifiers. One entry per CDR3 protein, called by TCRdb with MiXCR from the PCR reads. The table lists about 250,000 distinct CDR3 sequences, 20% to 30% of them singletons, with 4.5% to 5.5% in the top ten. Sequenced material: PBMCs, mostly from graft donor cells, taken 360 days after TCRalphabeta/CD19-depleted stem cell transplant. These receptors came from a female patient younger than 10 who had a stem cell transplant for congenital amegakaryocytic thrombocytopenia, so the T cells may come from the graft donor.

The gene calls are TRBV24-1 and TRBJ1-5, with D hard to call. The V gene's germline CDR1 is KGHDR and CDR2 SFDVKD. There are 15 residues in the CDR3. V dropped 9 bases and J dropped 2 bases, with 16 bases sitting between them. CDR3 residues: CATEEGYMGNQPQHF. In DNA, the CDR3 is TGTGCCACCGAAGAGGGCTATATGGGCAATCAGCCCCAGCATTTT.

This clonotype was observed a handful of times. This sequence joins TRBV7-2 and TRBJ2-7; D ambiguous. Per the germline V gene, CDR1 is SGHTA and CDR2 is FQGNSA. Trimming shortened V by 1 base and J by 2 bases, and 3 bases separated the two germline ends. CDR3 length: 12 residues. The CDR3, as DNA: TGTGCCAGCAGCTTAGTCACCTACGAGCAGTACTTC. Translation: CASSLVTYEQYF.

This clonotype showed up just a few times. Likely a read error: the CDR3 ends without its conserved phenylalanine or tryptophan. The limits of the CDR3 on the DNA are not certain, so only TCRdb's listed CDR3 is given. J is TRBJ2-3 and V is TRBV6-5. The CDR3 length equals 12 residues, ends included. Per the germline V gene, CDR1 is MNHEY and CDR2 is SVGAGI. The CDR3 loop reads CASSYSTSLVGS.

This clonotype was recorded many times. The V and J genes are TRBV7-9 and TRBJ2-1; 9 nucleotides agree with TRBD2. Germline V gene lookup returns CDR1 SEHNR and CDR2 FQNEAQ (reference sequence). The CDR3 runs to 17 residues. Losses at the gene ends were 4 bases for V and 3 bases for J; bases not matched to a gene: 10. CDR3 bases: TGTGCCAGCAGCTCCGGGCTAGCGGGGATTCTCTACAATGAGCAGTTCTTC. As protein: CASSSGLAGILYNEQFF. Drawing the rest from reference TRBV7-9 and TRBJ2-1, the complete variable domain is DTGVSQNPRHKITKRGQNVTFRCDPISEHNRLYWYRQTLGQGPEFLTYFQNEAQLEKSRLLSDRFSAERPKGSFSTLEIQRTEQGDSAMYLCASSSGLAGILYNEQFFGPGTRLTVL.

The chain links TRBV27 to TRBJ2-1, with D tentatively TRBD2 (5 bases). CDR1 is MNHEY and CDR2 is SMNVEV in the germline V gene (reference sequence). V shed 2 bases and J shed 8 bases, with 16 bases lying between them. The CDR3 length is 15 residues. The chain's CDR3 is CASSLVRAGADEQFF. CDR3 DNA: TGTGCCAGCAGTTTAGTACGTGCGGGTGCTGATGAGCAGTTCTTC.

This clonotype has just a few counts. The CDR3 loop is CASSPRQGPTDTQYF. The DNA of the CDR3 is TGTGCCAGCAGCCCCAGACAGGGGCCCACAGATACGCAGTATTTT. V gene TRBV12-3 or TRBV12-4 combines with J gene TRBJ2-3; 8 bases are shared with TRBD1. The CDR3 loop spans 15 amino acids. Germline trimming cut 6 bases from V and 2 bases from J; bases unmatched to any gene: 7.

The chain couples TRBV19 to TRBJ2-3; possible D gene TRBD2, 7 bases. The V and J ends lost 10 bases and 2 bases respectively, with 16 bases between them. This CDR3 comprises 14 residues. Germline V gene data show CDR1 as LNHDA and CDR2 as SQIVND (reference sequence). CDR3 amino acids: CATWGLADTDTQYF. The CDR3 DNA follows: TGTGCCACCTGGGGGCTAGCGGACACAGATACGCAGTATTTT.

The table lists this clonotype with a few counts. CDR3 nucleotide sequence: TGCAGCGCAGGACAGATATCTAACTATGGCTACACCTTC. Protein product: CSAGQISNYGYTF. V and J are TRBV29-1 and TRBJ1-2, with TRBD1 as a possible D gene (6 bases). The V end lost 7 bases, the J end lost 0 bases, and 12 bases lay between the germline ends. This CDR3 has 13 amino acids. From germline, CDR1 is SQVTM and CDR2 ANQGSEA.

This clonotype was detected only a few times. The V and J genes are TRBV5-5 and TRBJ1-1; possible D gene TRBD1, 5 bases. Germline CDR1 is SGHKS and CDR2 is YYEKEE (reference sequence). This CDR3 spans 14 amino acids. Trimming took 2 bases from V and 1 from J, leaving 9 bases between them. CDR3 nucleotides: TGTGCCAGCAGCTTTGACAGAACGAACACTGAAGCTTTCTTT. Amino acids: CASSFDRTNTEAFF.

This rearrangement joins TRBV24-1 to TRBJ2-3; D may be TRBD1 or TRBD2 (5 bases each). This CDR3 comprises 16 residues. The V end lost 4 bases, the J end lost 2 bases, and 15 bases lay between the germline ends. Germline assignment: CDR1 KGHDR and CDR2 SFDVKD. For the CDR3, the DNA is TGTGCCACCAGTGACCCAGGACTGGACAACACAGATACGCAGTATTTT. Translated: CATSDPGLDNTDTQYF.

This clonotype has at least ten counts. The chain employs TRBV5-1 and TRBJ1-1, with 7 bases identical to TRBD1. The germline CDR1 and CDR2 sequences are SGHRS and YFSETQ. The V segment lost 4 bases and the J segment 4 bases; nucleotides outside the gene matches: 7. The CDR3 runs 14 residues. The CDR3 sequence: CASSVTGYATEAFF. For the CDR3, the DNA is TGCGCCAGCAGCGTGACAGGGTATGCCACTGAAGCTTTCTTT.

The V and J genes are TRBV7-6 and TRBJ2-7; 9 bases are shared with TRBD1. This CDR3 has 16 amino acids. CDR1 is SGHVS and CDR2 is FNYEAQ in the germline V gene. Unmatched junction bases numbered 10, after V lost 5 bases and J lost 2 bases. CDR3 nucleotide sequence: TGTGCCAGCAGCCCGGGGACAGGGACAAATCCCTACGAGCAGTACTTC. Its protein is CASSPGTGTNPYEQYF.

On this clonotype: A single base separates this from a much larger clone, so it may be a read error. The chain carries TRBV2 and TRBJ2-5, with unresolved D. Germline CDR1 reads SNHLY; CDR2 reads FYNNEI. V was pared by 4 bases and J by 3 bases, with 3 bases between. CDR3 length: 11 amino acids. Here the CDR3 DNA reads TGTGCCAGCAGTGGAGAAGAGACCCAGTACTTC. Translated, it gives CASSGEETQYF. The full variable domain, with the rest looked up from reference TRBV2 and TRBJ2-5, is EPEVTQTPSHQVTQMGQEVILRCVPISNHLYFYWYRQILGQKVEFLVSFYNNEISEKSEIFDDQFSVERPDGSNFTLKIRSTKLEDSAMYFCASSGEETQYFGPGTRLLVL.

This clonotype has just a few counts. This chain links TRBV14 with TRBJ2-3; D gene ambiguous. V was clipped by 1 base and J by 6 bases, with 11 bases between them. The CDR3 has 14 residues. Germline V gives CDR1 SGHDN, CDR2 FVKESK. CDR3 region: CASSQGPRRDTQYF. CDR3 DNA sequence: TGTGCCAGCAGCCAAGGGCCTAGAAGGGATACGCAGTATTTT.